Here is one T cell receptor beta chain with its context. This record comes from a study of blood T cell repertoires in COVID-19. Measured with immunoSEQ multiplex PCR; TCRdb has only the in-frame clones, and not every one. The table records 290,000 or so clones, almost 85% of them present only once. The CDR3 runs 15 residues. V was trimmed by 10 bases and J by 7 bases, leaving 24 bases between them. Germline V gene sequence: CDR1 MGHRA, CDR2 YSYEKL. The chain carries TRBV4-1 and TRBJ2-3; a possible D gene is TRBD2 (5 bases). Sequenced material: peripheral blood. This TCR derives from a man aged 45-60 years with active or convalescent COVID-19. The chain's CDR3 is CATSSSTRVQNTQYF. As DNA, the CDR3 is TGCGCCACCTCGAGTTCTACTAGGGTCCAGAATACGCAGTATTTT.